This T cell receptor beta chain emerged from a study of control samples from healthy donors and cancer patients. Sequencing was performed with immunoSEQ multiplex PCR; in TCRdb, only in-frame clones are kept and a portion is missing. The top ten hold around 1% of the sample, which has roughly 88,000 clones, just over 90% seen once. The CDR3 has 16 residues. With 1 base removed from V and 4 bases from J, the gap between germline ends came to 16 bases. The V gene's germline CDR1 is SSHAT and CDR2 FNYEAQ (reference sequence). The sequence derives from a woman aged 25-40 years in good health. The rearrangement links TRBV7-7 to TRBJ2-5; D may correspond to TRBD1 or TRBD2 (5 bases each). Sequenced: blood. The CDR3 DNA is TGTGCCAGCAGCTTAGGGCGGGCTATCAGGGCAGAGACCCAGTACTTC. This codes for CASSLGRAIRAETQYF. Full variable domain (rest looked up from reference TRBV7-7 and TRBJ2-5): GAGVSQSPRYKVTKRGQDVTLRCDPISSHATLYWYQQALGQGPEFLTYFNYEAQPDKSGLPSDRFSAERPEGSISTLTIQRTEQRDSAMYRCASSLGRAIRAETQYFGPGTRLLVL.